The TCR beta chain under discussion was sequenced for a study of blood T cells in healthy people across ages. The V gene's germline CDR1 is ENHRY and CDR2 SYGVKD. The V gene end was trimmed by 0 bases and the J gene end by 3 bases; junction bases not matched to a gene: 6. This CDR3 is built from 16 residues. Next came a second PCR, run for roughly 6 to 11 cycles, which used a sample-barcoded 5' primer along with a J-beta primer mix. Each of the cDNA molecules was tagged by a template-switch adaptor with 12 random nucleotides. TCRdb redid the calling of the 5' RACE reads with MiXCR, one entry per CDR3 protein. Of about 1.4 million distinct CDR3 sequences in the sample, roughly 64% were seen once.

Sequencing used blood. V is TRBV10-3 and J is TRBJ2-5; 8 positions match TRBD2. The receptor's source is a man between 18 and 29 years old in good health. CDR3 sequence: CAISESHRAGEETQYF. The CDR3 nucleotides read TGTGCCATCAGTGAGTCACACCGAGCGGGAGAAGAGACCCAGTACTTC.